This T cell receptor beta chain was recovered during a study of shared T cell receptors in the human thymus. Sequencing was performed with immunoSEQ multiplex PCR; in TCRdb, only in-frame clones are kept and a portion is missing. This table holds 600,000 to 900,000 clones, around 85% found once. There are 18 residues in the CDR3. The germline CDR1 and CDR2 sequences are MGHRA and YSYEKL. V lost 0 bases and J lost 3, with 20 bases in between. These same data were also listed under a study on human thymus T cells.

The clonotype comes from a girl less than two years old with a congenital heart defect. The chain combines TRBV4-1 with TRBJ1-1, with D tentatively TRBD1 (6 bases). Sequencing was performed on thymocytes. The CDR3 DNA sequence: TGCGCCAGCAGCCAAGAAGGGGGGAGGGCGTTTAGTTACACTGAAGCTTTCTTT. Its translation is CASSQEGGRAFSYTEAFF.